The source of this TCR beta chain is a study of OX40 agonist ivuxolimab in advanced cancers. Study-wide context: An agonistic human IgG2 monoclonal antibody against OX40 (CD134) was given.

Method: immunoSEQ multiplex PCR; TCRdb's copy keeps in-frame clones and lacks some. The repertoire consists of around 15,000 clones, with over 70% occurring once and the leading ten covering 9.5% to 15%. CDR3 size: 14 residues. Germline CDR1 and CDR2: MNHEY and SVGAGI. V dropped 5 bases and J dropped 8 bases, with 13 bases sitting between them. The sequenced sample was CD4+ or CD8+ T cells sorted from blood, obtained in a trial of the OX40 agonist ivuxolimab. This chain uses TRBV6-5 with TRBJ1-6; tentatively, D is TRBD1 (5 bases). This sequence originates from an adult with an advanced solid tumor such as melanoma, head and neck, liver or kidney cancer. Here the CDR3 reads CASSTRDGYSPLHF. For the CDR3, the DNA is TGTGCCAGCAGTACCCGGGACGGATATTCACCCCTCCACTTT.